The sample holds a few counts of the clone carrying this T cell receptor (beta chain). What it recognizes is unknown. The source of the sample is a study of identical twins. A universal primer site arose from template switching, and cDNA bore unique molecular identifiers. TCRdb reprocessed the 5' RACE reads via MiXCR and lists one record per CDR3 protein. The data contain 200,000 to 250,000 distinct CDR3 sequences, roughly 7% of them singletons. The CDR3 is 15 amino acids. V dropped 3 bases and J dropped 5; count of bases not matched to a gene: 8. Looked up from germline, CDR1 is MDHEN and CDR2 is SYDVKM. Whole-study findings and limits: Part of the zero-insertion signal could reflect confounding by invariant MAIT and iNKT cells.

These records were also assigned to another study, of yellow fever vaccine responses in identical twins.

The origin of this receptor is a woman younger than 35 in good health. J is TRBJ2-3 and V is TRBV28; 7 bases agree with TRBD2. The sequenced material came from memory (CD45RO+) T cells sorted from blood. The CDR3 DNA reads as TGTGCCAGCAGTTTTCCCGGGGGGAGGATAGATACGCAGTATTTT. It yields the protein CASSFPGGRIDTQYF.